Presented here are 24 T cell receptor beta chains from one specimen sequenced in a study of long-term antiretroviral therapy in people with HIV. Survey-level resolution applied to immunoSEQ assay v3.0. TCRdb's copy holds only in-frame clones and misses some; the assay was immunoSEQ multiplex PCR. The sample includes approximately 25,000 clones, around 80% of them seen just once. Sequenced here: unsorted PBMCs, sampled 1.2 years after starting antiretroviral therapy. The receptor source for this set is a woman between 40 and 55 years old with HIV.

This chain uses TRBV19 with TRBJ1-2; 9 nucleotides line up with TRBD1. V trimming: 8 bases; J trimming: 4 bases; junction bases outside the gene matches: 11. Looked up from germline, CDR1 is LNHDA and CDR2 is SQIVND (reference sequence). This CDR3 has 15 residues. The CDR3 coding sequence is TGTGCCAGTTCCGCCGGGGAGGACAGGGGCTATGGCTACACCTTC. Translation: CASSAGEDRGYGYTF.

V and J are TRBV4-2 and TRBJ2-1; D possibly matches TRBD1 or TRBD2 (5 bases each). The V end lost 4 bases, the J end lost 0 bases, and 10 bases lay between the germline ends. The CDR3 contains 15 residues. Germline V lookup: CDR1 LGHNA, CDR2 YNFKEQ. The CDR3 DNA sequence: TGTGCCAGCAGCCTTCGGGACGGCTCCTACAATGAGCAGTTCTTC. It yields the protein CASSLRDGSYNEQFF.

The gene calls are TRBV7-9 and TRBJ2-7; D is unclear. The germline V gene has CDR1 SEHNR and CDR2 FQNEAQ (reference sequence). Trimming removed 5 bases at V and 5 bases at J, with 13 bases between. The CDR3 contains 13 residues. The CDR3 nucleotides read TGTGCCAGCAGCATCAGCTTAGGTGACGAGCAGTACTTC. Its translation: CASSISLGDEQYF.

J is TRBJ1-1 and V is TRBV5-1; 7 bases align to TRBD1. CDR1 is SGHRS and CDR2 is YFSETQ in the germline V gene. The CDR3 covers 14 residues. The ends lost 0 bases at V and 1 base at J; junction bases unmatched: 0. The chain's CDR3 is CASSLEGANTEAFF. In DNA, the CDR3 is TGCGCCAGCAGCTTGGAGGGGGCGAACACTGAAGCTTTCTTT.

The chain joins TRBV19 to TRBJ2-1; D might be TRBD2 (7 bases). Germline CDR1 LNHDA, CDR2 SQIVND (reference sequence). Trimming cost V 5 bases and J 5 bases, with 19 bases left between them. CDR3 size: 16 residues. CDR3 nucleotide sequence: TGTGCCAGTAGTGCAAGAAGGGGCGGGGGCGACAATGAGCAGTTCTTC. Translation: CASSARRGGGDNEQFF.

This chain uses TRBV6-1 with TRBJ2-7, with TRBD1 matching over 7 bases. The CDR3 extends over 14 amino acids. The J segment lost 6 bases and the V segment lost 6 bases, leaving 11 bases of the junction unmatched. Germline assignment: CDR1 MNHNS and CDR2 SASEGT. Here the CDR3 reads CASRLSGGSGEQYF. CDR3 DNA sequence: TGTGCCAGCAGGTTGTCAGGGGGTTCGGGCGAGCAGTACTTC.

The chain employs TRBV25-1 and TRBJ2-7; TRBD1 might be the D (6 bases). The CDR3 consists of 15 residues. V lost 1 base to trimming and J lost 2 bases, with 12 bases between them. The germline CDR1 and CDR2 sequences are MGHDK and SYGVNS. The CDR3 spells CASSEWVRDTYEQYF. CDR3 DNA sequence: TGTGCCAGCAGTGAATGGGTCAGGGACACCTACGAGCAGTACTTC.

The chain uses TRBV10-3 and TRBJ1-3; 7 nucleotides align to TRBD1. V lost 7 bases to trimming and J lost 4 bases; unmatched junction nucleotides: 7. The CDR3 runs to 14 residues. Germline V gene data show CDR1 as ENHRY and CDR2 as SYGVKD. The CDR3 DNA sequence: TGTGCCATCAAACTGACAGGGACCGGAAACACCATATATTTT. Protein product: CAIKLTGTGNTIYF.

The genes are TRBV5-6 and TRBJ1-5; unclear D gene. There are 15 residues in the CDR3. CDR1 and CDR2 (germline): SGHDT, YYEEEE. V lost 0 bases and J 4 bases, leaving 11 bases between the germline ends. CDR3 DNA sequence: TGTGCCAGCAGCTTGGCAGGCACTCCGAATCAGCCCCAGCATTTT. Translating it yields CASSLAGTPNQPQHF.

This clone has only one observation. This chain links TRBV6-1 with TRBJ1-3, with D unclear. Germline V gene data show CDR1 as MNHNS and CDR2 as SASEGT. This CDR3 spans 15 amino acids. The V gene lost 4 bases and the J gene lost 0 bases, with 10 bases spanning the gap. CDR3 DNA: TGTGCCAGCAGTGGTAGCGACGACTCTGGAAACACCATATATTTT. It codes for CASSGSDDSGNTIYF.

V and J are TRBV4-2 and TRBJ1-5, with D uncertain. Looked up from germline, CDR1 is LGHNA and CDR2 is YNFKEQ. V lost 5 bases and J lost 5, with 10 bases in between. The CDR3 spans 13 residues. The CDR3 here is CASSSEADQPQHF. CDR3 sequence (DNA): TGTGCCAGCAGCTCTGAGGCAGATCAGCCCCAGCATTTT.

This clone was seen a few times. This rearrangement joins TRBV6-5 to TRBJ2-2; D is uncertain. Germline CDR1 reads MNHEY; CDR2 reads SVGAGI. V shed 5 bases and J shed 5 bases, with 3 bases lying between them. The CDR3 spans 11 residues. This chain's CDR3 is CASSRTGELFF. The CDR3 bases are TGTGCCAGCAGTAGGACCGGGGAGCTGTTTTTT.

The chain combines TRBV5-1 with TRBJ2-3, with a weak D call TRBD2 (6 bases). Germline assignment: CDR1 SGHRS and CDR2 YFSETQ. The CDR3 contains 16 residues. V lost 0 bases, J lost 6 bases, and 17 bases lay in between. The CDR3 sequence: CASSLDGTRWADTQYF. CDR3 nucleotides: TGCGCCAGCAGCTTGGATGGGACTCGGTGGGCGGATACGCAGTATTTT.

V and J are TRBV2 and TRBJ1-5, with 11 bases fitting TRBD1. The CDR3 contains 16 residues. Unmatched junction bases numbered 4, after V lost 5 bases and J lost 1 base. In germline, CDR1 is SNHLY, CDR2 FYNNEI. CDR3 loop: CASSWTGGGSNQPQHF. CDR3 coding DNA: TGTGCCAGCAGTTGGACAGGGGGCGGGAGCAATCAGCCCCAGCATTTT.

The chain employs TRBV10-1 and TRBJ2-3; 9 bases line up with TRBD1. Germline V gene sequence: CDR1 WNHNN, CDR2 SYGVQD (reference sequence). CDR3 length equals 16 residues. With 0 bases clipped from V and 6 bases from J, the junction kept 7 bases outside the gene matches. The CDR3 DNA reads as TGCGCCAGCAGTGAGTCACCGGGACAGGGTGTCGATACGCAGTATTTT. Protein product: CASSESPGQGVDTQYF.

The V gene is TRBV4-2, the J gene TRBJ1-1; D might be TRBD1 (5 bases). The V gene's germline CDR1 is LGHNA and CDR2 YNFKEQ. This CDR3 is built from 14 residues. Trimming removed 7 bases at V and 11 bases at J, with 23 bases between. CDR3 protein: CASKSGVTQSGAFF. CDR3 in DNA: TGTGCCAGCAAGTCCGGGGTGACCCAGTCAGGGGCTTTCTTT.

The chain combines TRBV5-1 with TRBJ1-1, with a possible D match to TRBD1 (5 bases). The V end lost 0 bases, the J end lost 5 bases, and 8 bases lay between the germline ends. Germline V gene lookup returns CDR1 SGHRS and CDR2 YFSETQ. This CDR3 is 13 amino acids long. The CDR3 nucleotides read TGCGCCAGCAGCTTGGGTTGGGGGACTGAAGCTTTCTTT. This encodes CASSLGWGTEAFF.

The V and J genes are TRBV2 and TRBJ1-1; a weak D match, TRBD1 (5 bases). V was trimmed by 7 bases and J by 4 bases, leaving 13 bases between them. Germline V gene sequence: CDR1 SNHLY, CDR2 FYNNEI. This CDR3 comprises 13 residues. This CDR3 is CASTDRGFTEAFF. Here the CDR3 DNA reads TGTGCCAGCACCGATAGGGGTTTCACTGAAGCTTTCTTT.

In its sample, this clone was seen a few times. This chain joins TRBV7-9 and TRBJ2-3; 11 nucleotides match TRBD2. J lost 14 bases, V lost 6 bases, and 16 bases had no gene match. The germline gives CDR1 SEHNR, CDR2 FQNEAQ (reference sequence). The CDR3 length is 15 residues. The CDR3 DNA is TGTGCCAGCAGACCCAACATCTTTAGCGGGGGGGCCACGTATTTT. It specifies CASRPNIFSGGATYF.

The gene calls are TRBV5-8 and TRBJ2-3; 9 bases are a match to TRBD2. V trimming: 3 bases; J trimming: 5 bases; junction bases outside the gene matches: 7. The germline V gene encodes CDR1 SGHTS and CDR2 YDEGEE. This CDR3 contains 15 residues. The CDR3 sequence: CASSSGLAVEDTQYF. Here the CDR3 DNA reads TGTGCCAGCAGCTCGGGACTAGCTGTTGAAGATACGCAGTATTTT.

The chain joins TRBV7-2 to TRBJ2-7, with D tentatively TRBD1 (7 bases). The CDR3 spans 14 residues. CDR1 is SGHTA, CDR2 FQGNSA, per germline. V dropped 5 bases and J dropped 3 bases, with 14 bases sitting between them. CDR3 loop: CASSPRQGGYEQYF. As DNA, the CDR3 is TGTGCCAGCAGCCCCAGACAGGGAGGCTACGAGCAGTACTTC.

The genes are TRBV5-1 and TRBJ2-3; 10 bases map to TRBD1. The CDR3 loop spans 17 amino acids. CDR1 SGHRS and CDR2 YFSETQ come from the germline V gene. V lost 3 bases and J lost 3; bases outside the gene matches: 10. CDR3 in amino acids: CASSSPPGTGVTDTQYF. DNA of the CDR3: TGCGCCAGCAGCTCACCCCCCGGGACAGGGGTAACAGATACGCAGTATTTT. Combining the CDR3 with reference TRBV5-1 and TRBJ2-3 gives the whole variable domain KAGVTQTPRYLIKTRGQQVTLSCSPISGHRSVSWYQQTPGQGLQFLFEYFSETQRNKGNFPGRFSGRQFSNSRSEMNVSTLELGDSALYLCASSSPPGTGVTDTQYFGPGTRLTVL.

V gene TRBV6-5 combines with J gene TRBJ1-1; D uncertain. The V and J ends lost 6 bases and 1 base respectively, with 9 bases between them. The CDR3 has 13 residues. Germline values: CDR1 MNHEY, CDR2 SVGAGI. The CDR3, as DNA: TGTGCCAGCAGAATACTTGGGAACACTGAAGCTTTCTTT. Translation gives CASRILGNTEAFF.

The J gene is TRBJ1-1, the V gene TRBV29-1; D possibly corresponds to TRBD1 (5 bases). Germline V gene lookup returns CDR1 SQVTM and CDR2 ANQGSEA. V gave up 7 bases and J gave up 8 bases, with 14 bases separating them. There are 11 residues in the CDR3. The CDR3 DNA sequence: TGCAGCGCATGGAGGGGTTCCGAAGCTTTCTTT. It codes for CSAWRGSEAFF. The complete variable domain, with remaining parts taken from reference TRBV29-1 and TRBJ1-1, reads SAVISQKPSRDICQRGTSLTIQCQVDSQVTMMFWYRQQPGQSLTLIATANQGSEATYESGFVIDKFPISRPNLTFSTLTVSNMSPEDSSIYLCSAWRGSEAFFGQGTRLTVV.